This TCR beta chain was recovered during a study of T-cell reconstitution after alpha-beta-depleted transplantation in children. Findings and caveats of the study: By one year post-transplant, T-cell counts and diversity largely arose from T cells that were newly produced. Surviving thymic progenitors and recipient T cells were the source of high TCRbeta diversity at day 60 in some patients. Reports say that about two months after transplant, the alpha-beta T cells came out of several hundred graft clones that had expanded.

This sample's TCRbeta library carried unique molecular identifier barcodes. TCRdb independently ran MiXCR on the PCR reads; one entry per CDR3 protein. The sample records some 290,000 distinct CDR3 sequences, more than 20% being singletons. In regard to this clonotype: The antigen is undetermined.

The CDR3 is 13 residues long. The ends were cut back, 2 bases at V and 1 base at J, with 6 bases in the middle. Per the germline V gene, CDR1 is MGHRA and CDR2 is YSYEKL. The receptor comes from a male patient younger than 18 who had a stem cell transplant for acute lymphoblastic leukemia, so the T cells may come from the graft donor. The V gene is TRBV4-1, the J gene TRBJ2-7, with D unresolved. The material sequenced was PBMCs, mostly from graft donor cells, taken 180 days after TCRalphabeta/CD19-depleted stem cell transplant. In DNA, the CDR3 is TGCGCCAGCAGCCAACCAGGTTCCTACGAGCAGTACTTC. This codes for CASSQPGSYEQYF.